The 10 T cell receptor beta chains below come from one sample, sequenced in a study of blood T cell repertoires in COVID-19. Method: immunoSEQ multiplex PCR; TCRdb's copy keeps in-frame clones and lacks some. This table has 90,000 to 150,000 clones, approximately 81% appearing once. The source material was peripheral blood. The receptors originated from a woman of 80 years or more with acute or convalescent COVID-19.

This chain connects TRBV10-1 to TRBJ2-1, with 14 bases that match TRBD2. The CDR3 has 17 residues. From germline, CDR1 is WNHNN and CDR2 SYGVQD (reference sequence). Trimming removed 5 bases from V and 4 bases from J; junction bases left unmatched: 7. The CDR3 loop is CASSPAGLAGVYNEQFF. CDR3 sequence (DNA): TGCGCCAGCAGTCCTGCGGGACTAGCGGGGGTATACAATGAGCAGTTCTTC.

The chain is built from TRBV30 and TRBJ2-1, with D possibly matching TRBD2 (6 bases). The CDR3 contains 13 residues. The V end was cut by 3 bases, the J end by 0 bases, with 6 bases between. CDR1 and CDR2 from the germline V gene are GTSNPN and SVGIG (reference sequence). CDR3 in DNA: TGTGCCTGGAGCGGGAGCTCCTACAATGAGCAGTTCTTC. Translated: CAWSGSSYNEQFF.

This clone has a single count. This sequence joins TRBV5-8 and TRBJ1-3; D is unresolved. Germline CDR1 reads SGHTS; CDR2 reads YDEGEE. The CDR3 runs to 14 residues. V was shortened by 4 bases and J by 4 bases, with 12 bases between the two germline ends. In nucleotides, the CDR3 is TGTGCCAGCAGCCGGAGGGCAGGAGGAAACACCATATATTTT. Its translation: CASSRRAGGNTIYF.

The chain links TRBV6-6 to TRBJ2-1, with D hard to call. Trimming took off 4 bases at V and 9 bases at J, with 10 bases between the two ends. The germline V gene has CDR1 MNHNY and CDR2 SVGAGI (reference sequence). CDR3 length: 12 amino acids. CDR3 coding DNA: TGTGCCAGCAGTTCTTTTACTGCTGAGCAGTTCTTC. Protein product: CASSSFTAEQFF.

The rearrangement joins TRBV27 to TRBJ2-1; TRBD2 matches at 9 bases. Per germline, CDR1 MNHEY and CDR2 SMNVEV (reference sequence). The ends lost 6 bases at V and 0 bases at J; junction bases unmatched: 3. The CDR3 loop spans 15 amino acids. CDR3 bases: TGTGCCAGCAGCGTTAGCGGGGGCTCCTACAATGAGCAGTTCTTC. Protein: CASSVSGGSYNEQFF.

DNA for the CDR3: TGTGCCAGCAGCTTATATGGCGGGAGGGTAGACAATGAGCAGTTCTTC. Translation gives CASSLYGGRVDNEQFF. The chain couples TRBV7-8 to TRBJ2-1, with 9 bases that match TRBD2. Germline-derived CDR1 and CDR2 are SGHVS and FQNEAQ. This CDR3 has 16 amino acids. V gave up 2 bases and J gave up 5 bases; unmatched junction bases: 7. The variable domain in full, with the rest retrieved from reference TRBV7-8 and TRBJ2-1, is GAGVSQSPRYKVAKRGQDVALRCDPISGHVSLFWYQQALGQGPEFLTYFQNEAQLDKSGLPSDRFFAERPEGSVSTLKIQRTQQEDSAVYLCASSLYGGRVDNEQFFGPGTRLTVL.

The genes are TRBV10-2 and TRBJ1-1; TRBD1 is a possible D gene (5 bases). In germline, CDR1 is WSHSY, CDR2 SAAADI. The CDR3 extends over 12 amino acids. The ends were cut back, 7 bases at V and 3 bases at J, with 9 bases in the middle. For the CDR3, the DNA is TGCGCCAGCACGGGGGGGGACACTGAAGCTTTCTTT. It encodes CASTGGDTEAFF.

The V call is TRBV4-2, the J call TRBJ2-1; 10 nucleotides line up with TRBD1. CDR1 is LGHNA, CDR2 YNFKEQ, per germline. The trim removed 2 bases at V and 2 bases at J, leaving 9 bases unmatched. This CDR3 contains 18 residues. The DNA for the CDR3 is TGTGCCAGCAGCCAACTTCAAACGGGACAGGGGCCCTACAATGAGCAGTTCTTC. Protein sequence: CASSQLQTGQGPYNEQFF.

CDR3 in amino acids: CASSTSATNTGELFF. The CDR3 nucleotides are TGTGCCAGTAGTACTAGCGCCACGAACACCGGGGAGCTGTTTTTT. The chain employs TRBV19 and TRBJ2-2; weak D call: TRBD2 (6 bases). Germline V gene data show CDR1 as LNHDA and CDR2 as SQIVND (reference sequence). V dropped 4 bases and J dropped 0 bases, with 9 bases sitting between them. CDR3 size: 15 residues. Full variable domain (rest looked up from reference TRBV19 and TRBJ2-2): DGGITQSPKYLFRKEGQNVTLSCEQNLNHDAMYWYRQDPGQGLRLIYYSQIVNDFQKGDIAEGYSVSREKKESFPLTVTSAQKNPTAFYLCASSTSATNTGELFFGEGSRLTVL.

The V gene is TRBV19, the J gene TRBJ2-2, with a weak D call TRBD2 (6 bases). The V gene lost 8 bases and the J gene lost 6 bases, with 10 bases spanning the gap. This CDR3 region has 12 residues. CDR1 is LNHDA, CDR2 SQIVND, per germline (reference sequence). The CDR3 nucleotides are TGTGCCAGTGGAGGGTTTGCCGGGGAGCTGTTTTTT. Its translation is CASGGFAGELFF.